This entry lists 20 T cell receptor beta chains sequenced from one sample in a study of blood T cell repertoires in COVID-19. Assay used: immunoSEQ multiplex PCR; TCRdb lists only in-frame clones, some missing. Of some 400,000 clones listed, roughly 89% are singletons. The sequencing sample was made of PBMCs or T cells enriched from blood (not recorded which). Receptors originate from a woman aged 25 to 39 who had recovered from COVID-19.

The genes are TRBV2 and TRBJ2-7; D perhaps matches TRBD1 (6 bases). Germline CDR1 reads SNHLY; CDR2 reads FYNNEI. The V and J ends lost 3 bases and 1 base respectively, with 19 bases between them. This CDR3 has 17 amino acids. Here the CDR3 reads CASSEFAQGTPSYEQYF. The CDR3 DNA sequence: TGTGCCAGCAGTGAGTTTGCTCAGGGGACCCCTTCCTACGAGCAGTACTTC. The full variable domain, its missing parts supplied by reference TRBV2 and TRBJ2-7, is EPEVTQTPSHQVTQMGQEVILRCVPISNHLYFYWYRQILGQKVEFLVSFYNNEISEKSEIFDDQFSVERPDGSNFTLKIRSTKLEDSAMYFCASSEFAQGTPSYEQYFGPGTRLTVT.

This clone was seen a few times. Here the CDR3 DNA reads TGTGCCAGCAAACTAGCGGGAGAGGCCTACGAGCAGTACTTC. Translating gives CASKLAGEAYEQYF. The chain employs TRBV2 and TRBJ2-7, with TRBD2 identical over 11 bases. V lost 7 bases and J lost 2; bases outside the gene matches: 4. CDR3 length equals 14 residues. CDR1 and CDR2 (germline): SNHLY, FYNNEI.

This chain links TRBV6-5 with TRBJ1-5, with unresolved D. V lost 0 bases and J 2 bases, leaving 8 bases between the germline ends. Germline V lookup: CDR1 MNHEY, CDR2 SVGAGI. The CDR3 totals 15 residues. The CDR3 loop is CASSYSAQGNQPQHF. The CDR3 DNA reads TGTGCCAGCAGTTACTCAGCTCAGGGCAATCAGCCCCAGCATTTT.

This clone has a single count. Additional DNA sequences in this sample encode the identical CDR3. The J gene is TRBJ1-1, the V gene TRBV9; D not certain. Germline CDR1 reads SGDLS; CDR2 reads YYNGEE. V lost 4 bases to trimming and J lost 5 bases, with 6 bases between them. This CDR3 contains 11 residues. The CDR3 DNA is TGTGCCAGCAGCCCCTTAACTGAAGCTTTCTTT. This sequence encodes CASSPLTEAFF.

Comment on this clone: The same CDR3 can be traced to other DNA sequences in this sample. J is TRBJ1-5 and V is TRBV27, with D maybe TRBD1 (6 bases). The CDR3 contains 14 residues. The germline gives CDR1 MNHEY, CDR2 SMNVEV (reference sequence). Trimming cost V 3 bases and J 3 bases, with 9 bases left between them. CDR3 sequence: CASSLNRVNQPQHF. For the CDR3, the DNA is TGTGCCAGCAGTTTGAACAGGGTCAATCAGCCCCAGCATTTT.

The chain uses TRBV3-1 (or the pseudogene TRBV3-2) and TRBJ2-3; TRBD2 agrees at 12 bases. The CDR3 spans 19 residues. Per germline, CDR1 LGHDT and CDR2 YNNKEL (reference sequence). V lost 5 bases, J lost 1 base, and 13 bases stayed unmatched. As DNA, the CDR3 is TGTGCCAGCAGCTCAGCTCTAGCGGGGGGGCCTACCGGCACAGATACGCAGTATTTT. Translated: CASSSALAGGPTGTDTQYF.

The chain combines TRBV18 with TRBJ2-7, with 8 bases that match TRBD1. The CDR3 consists of 16 residues. Germline assignment: CDR1 KGHSH and CDR2 LQKENI. V lost 3 bases and J lost 6; bases outside the gene matches: 13. CDR3 DNA: TGTGCCAGCTCACCTCAGGGGGCGGGCAGGTCTCCCGAGCAGTACTTC. Its translation: CASSPQGAGRSPEQYF.

This chain uses TRBV9 with TRBJ2-1; 10 positions agree with TRBD2. Trimming removed 0 bases from V and 4 bases from J; junction bases left unmatched: 1. The germline gives CDR1 SGDLS, CDR2 YYNGEE. CDR3 size: 15 residues. CDR3 sequence reads: CASSVEAGGYNEQFF. In DNA form, the CDR3 reads TGTGCCAGCAGCGTAGAAGCGGGAGGGTACAATGAGCAGTTCTTC.

This clone has just one count. The chain links TRBV27 to TRBJ2-4; maybe TRBD1 (5 bases). CDR3 size: 13 residues. Trimming cost V 10 bases and J 6 bases, with 16 bases left between them. The germline V gene encodes CDR1 MNHEY and CDR2 SMNVEV (reference sequence). This chain's CDR3 is CATAVSQGNIQYF. CDR3 nucleotide sequence: TGTGCCACCGCTGTTAGCCAGGGAAACATTCAGTACTTC.

This chain links TRBV5-1 with TRBJ2-7; 7 bases line up with TRBD1. CDR1 and CDR2 (germline): SGHRS, YFSETQ. This CDR3 has 15 residues. Trimming took 2 bases from V and 1 from J; bases not matched to a gene: 6. The CDR3 loop is CASSFRGQASYEQYF. The CDR3, as DNA: TGCGCCAGCAGCTTCCGAGGACAGGCGTCCTACGAGCAGTACTTC.

This sequence joins TRBV9 and TRBJ1-3; D is perhaps TRBD1 (5 bases). The CDR3 is made up of 17 amino acids. CDR1 and CDR2 (germline): SGDLS, YYNGEE. V lost 0 bases, J lost 0 bases, and 13 bases lay in between. The CDR3 DNA is TGTGCCAGCAGCGTAGACGGAGGGGACTTCTCTGGAAACACCATATATTTT. Protein product: CASSVDGGDFSGNTIYF.

This sequence joins TRBV18 and TRBJ2-1; 9 bases match TRBD1. The CDR3 extends over 18 amino acids. V lost 3 bases to trimming and J lost 6 bases; unmatched junction nucleotides: 15. Per the germline V gene, CDR1 is KGHSH and CDR2 is LQKENI. The CDR3 nucleotides read TGTGCCAGCTCACCCCTTACCGGGGACAGGGTAAGGTCCAATGAGCAGTTCTTC. It codes for CASSPLTGDRVRSNEQFF.

This chain uses TRBV13 with TRBJ2-1, with 8 bases identical to TRBD2. The junction had 11 bases not matched to a gene; V was cut back by 5 bases and J by 8 bases. The CDR3 covers 15 residues. Per germline, CDR1 PRHDT and CDR2 FYEKMQ (reference sequence). CDR3 DNA: TGTGCCAGCAGCCCAAACGGACTAGCAGGCGATGAGCAGTTCTTC. The encoded protein is CASSPNGLAGDEQFF.

The CDR3 spells CASSMAGQGIHEQFF. The CDR3 DNA sequence: TGTGCCAGCAGTATGGCGGGACAGGGGATCCATGAGCAGTTCTTC. The V gene is TRBV28, the J gene TRBJ2-1; 10 bases are shared with TRBD1. The junction had 9 bases not matched to a gene; V was cut back by 5 bases and J by 8 bases. The germline V gene has CDR1 MDHEN and CDR2 SYDVKM. CDR3 size: 15 residues. Full variable domain (outside the CDR3, taken from reference TRBV28 and TRBJ2-1): DVKVTQSSRYLVKRTGEKVFLECVQDMDHENMFWYRQDPGLGLRLIYFSYDVKMKEKGDIPEGYSVSREKKERFSLILESASTNQTSMYLCASSMAGQGIHEQFFGPGTRLTVL.

CDR3 sequence (DNA): TGTGCCAGCAGTTTGTTCGGGATTGGTGAAGCTTTCTTT. Translation: CASSLFGIGEAFF. The chain joins TRBV28 to TRBJ1-1; D unresolved. The germline V and J ends were trimmed by 3 bases and 7 bases, with 12 bases remaining between them. Germline CDR1 is MDHEN and CDR2 is SYDVKM. This CDR3 has 13 amino acids.

The chain combines TRBV5-1 with TRBJ2-1; 8 bases fit TRBD1. Germline V gene data show CDR1 as SGHRS and CDR2 as YFSETQ. Trimming cost V 8 bases and J 0 bases; bases outside gene matches: 7. The CDR3 has 15 amino acids. The CDR3 loop reads CASTTGESSYNEQFF. CDR3 DNA: TGCGCCAGTACGACAGGGGAGAGCTCCTACAATGAGCAGTTCTTC. Based on the CDR3 plus reference TRBV5-1 and TRBJ2-1, the full variable domain is KAGVTQTPRYLIKTRGQQVTLSCSPISGHRSVSWYQQTPGQGLQFLFEYFSETQRNKGNFPGRFSGRQFSNSRSEMNVSTLELGDSALYLCASTTGESSYNEQFFGPGTRLTVL.

The chain combines TRBV6-6 with TRBJ2-1, with no clear D. The CDR3 is made up of 15 amino acids. Germline CDR1 and CDR2: MNHNY and SVGAGI (reference sequence). V shed 2 bases and J shed 6 bases, with 14 bases lying between them. The CDR3 spells CASSYTTGTSNEQFF. The CDR3 DNA is TGTGCCAGCAGTTACACAACGGGTACATCCAATGAGCAGTTCTTC.

V and J are TRBV5-8 and TRBJ1-4; possibly TRBD1 for D (6 bases). Germline V gene data show CDR1 as SGHTS and CDR2 as YDEGEE. This CDR3 is built from 16 residues. V lost 1 base, J lost 5 bases, and 15 bases lay in between. The CDR3, as DNA: TGTGCCAGCAGCTTGTCGGGGGGGCAGGCGAATGAAAAACTGTTTTTT. Translating gives CASSLSGGQANEKLFF.

CDR3 DNA: TGTGCCAGCTCTCCCGGGGACAGACTCGATGGCTACACCTTC. It translates to CASSPGDRLDGYTF. The rearrangement links TRBV18 to TRBJ1-2; 7 nucleotides agree with TRBD1. From germline, CDR1 is KGHSH and CDR2 LQKENI. Trimming took 6 bases from V and 6 from J; bases not matched to a gene: 10. The CDR3 extends over 14 amino acids.

This chain joins TRBV30 and TRBJ1-2; TRBD1 aligns across 9 bases. V was pared by 4 bases and J by 6 bases, with 3 bases of the junction left unmatched. Germline-derived CDR1 and CDR2 are GTSNPN and SVGIG (reference sequence). This CDR3 comprises 12 residues. Here the CDR3 DNA reads TGTGCCTGGAATTGGGACAGGGATGGCTACACCTTC. The encoded protein is CAWNWDRDGYTF.